This TCR beta chain was sequenced for a study of blood T cell repertoires in COVID-19. Study-level information: Both acute and convalescent COVID-19 samples were obtained from the United States, Italy and Spain.

Germline CDR1 reads MDHEN; CDR2 reads SYDVKM. V shed 7 bases and J shed 12 bases, with 22 bases lying between them. The CDR3 contains 13 residues. Method: immunoSEQ multiplex PCR; TCRdb's copy keeps in-frame clones and lacks some. The table has about 270,000 clones, approximately 89% seen once. Resolution of symptoms, clearance, or two negative PCRs was present in recovered Cohort 3 donors. The J gene is TRBJ2-7, the V gene TRBV28; maybe TRBD1 (5 bases). This receptor was identified in a woman in her sixties or seventies who had recovered from COVID-19. The sample consisted of PBMCs or T cells enriched from blood (not recorded which). CDR3 bases: TGTGCCAGCACCGAGGTGGCAGGGCGATTATGGTACTTC. Its protein is CASTEVAGRLWYF.